A single sample is the source of the 4 T cell receptor beta chains below, sequenced in a study of blood T cell repertoires in COVID-19 (dated by TCRdb to the early 2020s). Libraries were constructed by the immunoSEQ multiplex PCR assay. TCRdb provides this immuneACCESS table in a form limited to in-frame rearrangements. Some clones are lacking; in checked studies, under half of them reflect an unresolved V gene, and why the rest are absent is not known. This sample lists 200,000 to 250,000 clones; around three quarters were detected once. 7.2% of the sample lies in the top ten. Source material: peripheral blood. These receptors were collected from a woman aged 65 to 85 with acute or convalescent COVID-19.

The chain carries TRBV7-2 and TRBJ1-2; D is unresolved. The CDR3 covers 11 residues. The germline CDR1 and CDR2 sequences are SGHTA and FQGNSA. The V end lost 8 bases, the J end lost 6 bases, and 10 bases lay between the germline ends. The CDR3 sequence: CASVKYDGYTF. CDR3 nucleotides: TGTGCCAGCGTAAAATATGATGGCTACACCTTC.

The rearrangement joins TRBV5-1 to TRBJ1-1; unclear D gene. The CDR3 is 13 amino acids. The V end lost 0 bases, the J end lost 8 bases, and 11 bases lay between the germline ends. Germline V gives CDR1 SGHRS, CDR2 YFSETQ. In DNA, the CDR3 is TGCGCCAGCAGCTTGGGTGGTCGAGGGGAAGCTTTCTTT. Residues: CASSLGGRGEAFF. Supplemented by reference TRBV5-1 and TRBJ1-1, the full variable domain reads KAGVTQTPRYLIKTRGQQVTLSCSPISGHRSVSWYQQTPGQGLQFLFEYFSETQRNKGNFPGRFSGRQFSNSRSEMNVSTLELGDSALYLCASSLGGRGEAFFGQGTRLTVV.

This clone was recorded a few times. The rearrangement joins TRBV19 to TRBJ2-5, with TRBD2 identical over 7 bases. The CDR3 spans 17 residues. Trimming cost V 0 bases and J 5 bases; bases outside gene matches: 12. Looked up from germline, CDR1 is LNHDA and CDR2 is SQIVND (reference sequence). CDR3 protein: CASSIDISRGLRETQYF. CDR3 in DNA: TGTGCCAGTAGTATAGATATTTCGCGGGGGTTAAGGGAGACCCAGTACTTC.

The chain has TRBV5-1 and TRBJ1-2, with 8 bases identical to TRBD1. The CDR3 consists of 14 residues. V lost 4 bases, J lost 4 bases, and 6 bases stayed unmatched. Per the germline V gene, CDR1 is SGHRS and CDR2 is YFSETQ. DNA for the CDR3: TGCGCCAGCAGCCTAGGGACAGGTTCCTATGGCTACACCTTC. Translation gives CASSLGTGSYGYTF.